This TCR beta chain comes out of a study of blood T cells in healthy people across ages. The study, taken as a whole, reports: Roughly linearly, TCR beta diversity per million T cells fell as age increased. Long-lived donors had more naive CD4+ cells and higher diversity than aged donors.

The table lists this clonotype with a count of one. The antigen is undetermined. This CDR3 comprises 17 residues. With 5 bases clipped from V and 3 bases from J, the junction kept 10 bases outside the gene matches. In germline, CDR1 is PRHDT, CDR2 FYEKMQ (reference sequence). Alongside a J-beta primer mix, a sample-barcoded 5' primer served in a second PCR lasting about 7 to 12 cycles. TCRdb fed the 5' RACE reads into MiXCR, producing one record per CDR3 protein. The table shows about 620,000 distinct CDR3 sequences, with over 20% occurring only once. RNA extraction gave at least 5 micrograms of total RNA per sample.

This TCR came from a man in his 70s in good health. The chain carries TRBV13 and TRBJ2-3, with TRBD2 matching 11 bases. The specimen was blood. In DNA form, the CDR3 reads TGTGCCAGCAGCCCTCACATTGTAGCGGGAGGGACAGATACGCAGTATTTT. It encodes CASSPHIVAGGTDTQYF.